This T cell receptor (beta chain) originates from a study of prognosis after radiotherapy for stage I lung cancer. Across the whole study: There were no patients who received concurrent therapy with stereotactic body radiotherapy. General study points: Usage of the TRBV and TRBJ genes (in patients with versus without metastases) was reportedly different. Reduced unique TCR clone counts were recorded after stereotactic body radiation therapy, with a median of around 10,000 versus 6,900.

This clonotype was seen at least ten times. The antigen is not known. Given the absence of the conserved phenylalanine or tryptophan at the CDR3 end, a read error is likely. CDR3 length: 18 residues. Germline lookup yields CDR1 SGHRS and CDR2 YFSETQ. Germline trimming cut 0 bases from V and 5 bases from J; bases unmatched to any gene: 11. From genomic DNA, TCR beta CDR3 was amplified by two-round multiplex PCR. Gene-specific primers for each TRBV and TRBJ gene drove first-round PCR. From the multiplex PCR reads, TCRdb called clonotypes with MiXCR, one entry per CDR3 protein. The table shows approximately 13,000 distinct CDR3 sequences, with about 32% occurring only once.

The receptor's source is a donor aged 50 or older with non-small cell lung cancer. The chain is built from TRBV5-1 and TRBJ2-1; 10 bases fit TRBD2. The material sequenced was PBMCs, taken before or after stereotactic body radiation therapy (not recorded which). CDR3 amino acids: CASSLVNLVLAGNNEQFL. DNA of the CDR3: TGCGCCAGCAGCTTGGTCAATTTAGTACTAGCGGGAAACAATGAGCAGTTCCTC.